A selection of T cell receptor beta chains follows, all from one sample in a study of blood T cell repertoires in COVID-19. Sequenced by immunoSEQ multiplex PCR; TCRdb stores in-frame clones only, minus some. This table holds 350,000 or so clones, over 75% found once. Sequenced sample: PBMCs or T cells enriched from blood (not recorded which). The receptors derive from a young woman who had recovered from COVID-19. Each CDR3 is given with its conserved first and last residue. The D gene is left open where the match is weak. Expanded clones get a size class; other rows say once, few or many, or leave the size out.

v_gene	d_gene	abundance	j_gene	CDR3aa	CDR3nt
TRBV30	NA	NA	TRBJ1-1	CAWSRGTGNTEAFF	TGTGCCTGGTCACGAGGCACAGGGAACACTGAAGCTTTCTTT
TRBV28	NA	NA	TRBJ1-2	CASSPGTLAKGYTF	TGTGCCAGCAGCCCCGGGACATTGGCGAAGGGCTACACCTTC
TRBV18	NA	NA	TRBJ1-1	CASSPGSENTEAFF	TGTGCCAGCTCCCCCGGGTCCGAGAACACTGAAGCTTTCTTT
TRBV6-1	NA	NA	TRBJ1-3	CASSDTPKDTFPGNTIYF	TGTGCCAGCAGTGACACCCCGAAGGACACCTTCCCTGGAAACACCATATATTTT
TRBV10-3	TRBD1	NA	TRBJ2-7	CAITEGTGGAYEQYF	TGTGCCATCACGGAAGGGACAGGGGGCGCGTACGAGCAGTACTTC
TRBV11-3	NA	NA	TRBJ2-7	CASSLRAGYEQYF	TGTGCCAGCAGCTTAAGGGCAGGGTACGAGCAGTACTTC
TRBV13	TRBD1	few	TRBJ1-2	CASSTRTGGGDGYTF	TGTGCCAGCAGCACGCGGACAGGGGGAGGCGATGGCTACACCTTC
TRBV6-5	NA	NA	TRBJ2-2	CASSYGAGATGELFF	TGTGCCAGCAGTTACGGTGCGGGGGCCACCGGGGAGCTGTTTTTT
TRBV9	NA	NA	TRBJ2-5	CATSPAVQETQYF	TGTGCCACCTCCCCAGCGGTCCAAGAGACCCAGTACTTC
TRBV9	NA	NA	TRBJ2-5	CASSVAGVQETQYF	TGTGCCAGCAGCGTAGCTGGAGTCCAAGAGACCCAGTACTTC
TRBV10-1	TRBD1	NA	TRBJ1-1	CASSPGTGLEAFF	TGCGCCAGCAGTCCGGGGACAGGTCTTGAAGCTTTCTTT
TRBV28	NA	NA	TRBJ2-7	CASIDRDYEQYF	TGTGCCAGCATTGACAGAGACTACGAGCAGTACTTC
TRBV28	TRBD2	NA	TRBJ2-3	CASSPSGVGTDTQYF	TGTGCCAGCAGTCCAAGCGGGGTAGGCACAGATACGCAGTATTTT
TRBV27	NA	once	TRBJ2-2	CASSITVATGELFF	TGTGCCAGCAGTATAACAGTTGCCACCGGGGAGCTGTTTTTT
TRBV5-4	NA	NA	TRBJ2-4	CASSFRGYGPKNIQYF	TGTGCCAGCAGCTTTAGGGGATATGGGCCCAAAAACATTCAGTACTTC
TRBV28	NA	NA	TRBJ2-1	CASSLLSGGGYNEQFF	TGTGCCAGCAGCCTACTTTCGGGGGGCGGCTACAATGAGCAGTTCTTC
TRBV6-5	TRBD1	NA	TRBJ1-1	CASSHRGNTEAFF	TGTGCCAGCAGCCACAGGGGAAACACTGAAGCTTTCTTT
TRBV6-5	NA	NA	TRBJ1-1	CASSYFGNTEAFF	TGTGCCAGCAGTTACTTCGGGAACACTGAAGCTTTCTTT
TRBV10-2	TRBD2	NA	TRBJ2-1	CASSMTSGGANEQFF	TGCGCCAGCAGCATGACTAGCGGGGGGGCTAATGAGCAGTTCTTC
TRBV5-6	NA	NA	TRBJ1-2	CASSLGGGYTF	TGTGCCAGCAGCTTGGGGGGCGGCTACACCTTC
TRBV15	NA	NA	TRBJ1-5	CATSRGIPAGQPQHF	TGTGCCACCAGCAGAGGGATACCAGCGGGTCAGCCCCAGCATTTT
TRBV24-1	NA	NA	TRBJ2-1	CATRELGRDEQFF	TGTGCCACCAGAGAGCTGGGTCGGGATGAGCAGTTCTTC
TRBV3-1/TRBV3-2	TRBD1	NA	TRBJ1-1	CASSHRGVNTEAFF	TGTGCCAGCAGTCACAGGGGTGTGAACACTGAAGCTTTCTTT
TRBV11-2	NA	NA	TRBJ2-7	CASSLGQHYEQYF	TGTGCCAGCAGCCTCGGACAGCACTACGAGCAGTACTTC
TRBV27	TRBD1	NA	TRBJ1-1	CASSLQGGSEAFF	TGTGCCAGCAGTTTACAGGGGGGATCTGAAGCTTTCTTT
TRBV5-4	TRBD2	NA	TRBJ2-7	CASSRPVSGGAYEQYF	TGTGCCAGCAGCCGCCCCGTTAGCGGGGGGGCCTACGAGCAGTACTTC
TRBV28	TRBD1	NA	TRBJ2-7	CASSTKPRQGYSYEQYF	TGTGCCAGCAGTACCAAACCCAGACAGGGCTACTCCTACGAGCAGTACTTC
TRBV19	TRBD1	NA	TRBJ1-1	CASSILQGAETEAFF	TGTGCCAGTAGTATTCTACAGGGGGCTGAGACTGAAGCTTTCTTT
TRBV18	TRBD1	NA	TRBJ1-3	CASSDQGAGGNTIYF	TGTGCCAGCTCAGACCAGGGGGCTGGAGGAAACACCATATATTTT
TRBV11-3	NA	NA	TRBJ2-3	CASSPSAGAADTQYF	TGTGCCAGCAGCCCCTCTGCGGGGGCGGCAGATACGCAGTATTTT
TRBV19	TRBD1	NA	TRBJ2-7	CASSIGGQYEQYF	TGTGCCAGTAGTATAGGGGGACAGTACGAGCAGTACTTC
TRBV7-2	TRBD1	once	TRBJ1-2	CASSPTGGYGYTF	TGTGCCAGCAGCCCGACAGGGGGCTATGGCTACACCTTC
TRBV14	TRBD2	NA	TRBJ2-3	CASSQQAGVTDTQYF	TGTGCCAGCAGCCAACAAGCGGGAGTCACAGATACGCAGTATTTT
TRBV6-5	NA	once	TRBJ2-2	CASRQGGPSQLFF	TGTGCCAGCAGGCAGGGGGGTCCTTCTCAGCTGTTTTTT
TRBV7-9	NA	NA	TRBJ2-5	CASSLEGARETQYF	TGTGCCAGCAGCTTAGAGGGAGCAAGGGAGACCCAGTACTTC
TRBV27	NA	NA	TRBJ1-5	CASSLAVNQPQHF	TGTGCCAGCAGTTTGGCAGTCAATCAGCCCCAGCATTTT
TRBV27	TRBD2	NA	TRBJ2-1	CASSPHSRGGNNEQFF	TGTGCCAGCAGTCCCCACAGTCGCGGGGGGAACAATGAGCAGTTCTTC
TRBV2	TRBD1	NA	TRBJ1-2	CASGFRTGTSSGYTF	TGTGCCAGCGGATTTAGGACAGGGACGTCCAGTGGCTACACCTTC
TRBV18	TRBD2	NA	TRBJ2-1	CASSPRRLAGGPVEQFF	TGTGCCAGCTCACCTAGGAGACTAGCGGGGGGGCCGGTTGAGCAGTTCTTC
TRBV7-6	TRBD1	NA	TRBJ2-7	CASSLRTGASYEQYF	TGTGCCAGCAGCCTCAGGACAGGGGCCTCCTACGAGCAGTACTTC
TRBV7-9	TRBD2	NA	TRBJ2-3	CASSSGSGAPSRTQYF	TGTGCCAGCAGCTCCGGGAGCGGGGCTCCCTCACGTACGCAGTATTTT
TRBV9	TRBD1	NA	TRBJ1-3	CASSPRDSSGNTIYF	TGTGCCAGCAGCCCTCGGGACAGCTCTGGAAACACCATATATTTT
TRBV2	TRBD1	NA	TRBJ1-2	CASSEGTGLNYGYTF	TGTGCCAGCAGTGAAGGGACAGGCCTCAACTATGGCTACACCTTC
TRBV28	TRBD1	NA	TRBJ1-6	CASSLSGQGANSPLHF	TGTGCCAGCAGTTTATCAGGGCAGGGGGCAAATTCACCCCTCCACTTT
TRBV5-1	TRBD2	NA	TRBJ2-3	CASSGAGESTDTQYF	TGCGCCAGCAGTGGGGCGGGGGAAAGCACAGATACGCAGTATTTT
TRBV7-9	TRBD2	NA	TRBJ2-1	CASSPSGGRNEQFF	TGTGCCAGCAGCCCTAGCGGGGGGAGGAATGAGCAGTTCTTC
TRBV2	NA	NA	TRBJ1-5	CASSGGVHSNQPQHF	TGTGCCAGCAGCGGAGGGGTCCATAGCAATCAGCCCCAGCATTTT
TRBV5-6	NA	few	TRBJ1-6	CASSLVAGESSYNSPLHF	TGTGCCAGCAGCTTGGTTGCGGGAGAGAGCTCCTATAATTCACCCCTCCACTTT
TRBV5-8	TRBD1	NA	TRBJ1-6	CASSLPPGQAISPLHF	TGTGCCAGCAGCCTACCTCCGGGACAGGCTATTTCACCCCTCCACTTT
TRBV18	TRBD1	NA	TRBJ2-7	CASSQQGVSYEQYF	TGTGCCAGCTCACAACAGGGGGTCTCCTACGAGCAGTACTTC
TRBV24-1	TRBD1	NA	TRBJ1-5	CATSDPTGANQPQHF	TGTGCCACCAGTGATCCTACAGGGGCCAATCAGCCCCAGCATTTT